This T cell receptor (beta chain) emerged from a study of CD8+CD57+ T cells in acquired aplastic anemia. CDR3 and TCR beta VDJ profiling relied on genomic DNA as the template. TCRdb analysed the reads with MiXCR anew, one entry per CDR3 protein. The sample comprises 120,000 or so distinct CDR3 sequences, about 40% of which are singletons, and around 2.5% rests with the top ten. Sequenced patients had shown CD8+CD57+ cell expansion by flow cytometry. All patients were therapy-naive when blood was sampled. V lost 0 bases to trimming and J lost 1 base, with 10 bases between them. The CDR3 length is 15 residues. The germline V gene encodes CDR1 SGHRS and CDR2 YFSETQ. Ten or more counts support this clonotype.

The rearrangement links TRBV5-1 to TRBJ2-5, with D tentatively TRBD1 or TRBD2 (5 bases each). The receptor's source is a human donor with aplastic anemia. The sample taken for sequencing was sorted CD4+, CD8+, or CD8+CD57+ T cells (not recorded which) from PBMCs. CDR3 region: CASSLAGTLQETQYF. The CDR3 region has the DNA TGCGCCAGCAGCTTGGCCGGGACGCTCCAAGAGACCCAGTACTTC.